The present TCR beta chain was sequenced within a study of T cells in tuberculosis listed by TCRdb under 2018. As for the study more broadly: To characterize T cells specific for the mycobacterial lipid antigen glucose monomycolate (GMM), the study used CD1B tetramers together with high-throughput TCR immunosequencing. IGRA-negative adolescents, IGRA-positive adolescents with latent tuberculosis and adults with active tuberculosis, around ten per group, were compared in a South African clinical cohort. PBMC from active tuberculosis patients were archived either before standard anti-tuberculosis treatment began or within 7 days of its start.

Broader findings and caveats from the paper: Clinical samples were selected based on which cryopreserved specimens were available, and the active tuberculosis cases were adults whereas the controls were adolescents. The smaller NN-distances in active tuberculosis patients were driven in part by shorter CDR3-alpha lengths, while the difference seen for TCR-beta was not statistically significant. Active tuberculosis TCR-alpha repertoires showed smaller mean NN-distances to GMM-specific TCRs than IGRA-negative controls, suggesting clonal expansion of these TCRs. Using GEM motif frequencies, a classifier achieved roughly 72% accuracy, whereas a classifier built on the diverse GMM-specific repertoire got to 87% accuracy (AUROC around 0.88).

Sample time point, as interpreted from the label and publication: new active TB diagnosis, blood taken before or within 7 days of starting treatment. The patients with active tuberculosis were newly diagnosed, HIV-seronegative South African adults aged 18 years or older. Confirmation of active tuberculosis was obtained by positive sputum smear microscopy and/or positive M. tuberculosis culture. Immunosequencing of unsorted cryopreserved PBMC covered, on average, about 99,000 T cells per clinical donor. Spanning cysteine to phenylalanine, the CDR3 consists of 15 amino acids. Of the read, only the CDR3 DNA is kept; its 45 bases are in frame from base 1. V and J lose 0 bases and 1 base, and a span of 8 bases separates them. CDR1 SGDLS and CDR2 YYNGEE are derived from the germline V gene. In the case of this clone: There is no known antigen for this receptor. No clone much larger than this one lies a single base away; base qualities are absent.

TCR libraries were generated with the immunoSEQ multiplex PCR assay, using TCR-beta and/or TCR-alpha/delta assays for each sample. Amplified TCR libraries were sequenced on the Illumina high-throughput platform. Processing in the source paper ran as follows. Clustering and dimensionality reduction relied on pairwise TCRdist distances among GMM-specific receptors from T cells that were either sorted ex vivo or expanded in vitro. Each clinical repertoire was assigned a mean NN-distance score, defined as the average TCRdist to the nearest 10% of tetramer-positive reference sequences. To compute GEM TCR motif frequency, the fraction of unique TCRs matching known GEM sequences by V/J usage and CDR3 length was calculated. Active tuberculosis was classified by linear discriminant analysis with leave-one-out cross-validation, implemented in scikit-learn. In TCRdb, the immuneACCESS table is reduced to in-frame sequences with V and J assigned. These tables do not hold every clone; where another copy was compared, an unresolved V gene accounts for under half, and the others remain unexplained. That table supplies the V and J calls and clone size; D and trimming were determined from the DNA. Counted in this sample were some 31,000 clones; about 92% of them appeared once. The ten largest make up 6.8% of the sample.

The sample was PBMCs, taken at tuberculosis diagnosis. The chain is assembled from TRBV9 and TRBJ2-1; the D segment could be TRBD1, given 6 matching bases. The origin of this receptor is an adult with tuberculosis. The nucleotides read TGTGCCAGCAGCGTAGCGGGACAATCCTACAATGAGCAGTTCTTC. The encoded protein is CASSVAGQSYNEQFF.